The rows below give T cell receptor beta chains drawn from one sample of a study of CD8 T cells in Susac syndrome. TCRdb re-derived calls from the immunoSEQ multiplex PCR reads in MiXCR, one entry per CDR3 protein. The profile covers 55,000 to 70,000 distinct CDR3 sequences, with 95% appearing a single time and roughly 0.22% taken by the ten largest. Input material: CD8+ T cells from PBMCs. These receptors all stem from a human donor in good health. CDR3s include the opening cysteine and the closing phenylalanine or tryptophan. A D gene is named only where the DNA matches it firmly. Part of the rows lack a size; the others show once, few, many or a class for expanded clones.

J gene: TRBJ1-6; V gene: TRBV20-1; clone size: NA; D gene: NA; CDR3 protein: CSARDLGRGGNSPLHF; CDR3 DNA: TGCAGTGCTAGAGATCTGGGCCGCGGGGGAAATTCACCCCTCCACTTT
J gene: TRBJ2-3; V gene: TRBV7-2; clone size: once; D gene: NA; CDR3 protein: CASSRREVTDTQYF; CDR3 DNA: TGTGCCAGCAGCCGGAGGGAGGTCACAGATACGCAGTATTTT
J gene: TRBJ1-2; V gene: TRBV2; clone size: once; D gene: TRBD1; CDR3 protein: CAGGDRFYGYTF; CDR3 DNA: TGTGCCGGGGGGGACAGGTTTTATGGCTACACCTTC
J gene: TRBJ2-6; V gene: TRBV27; clone size: once; D gene: NA; CDR3 protein: CASSLGSTSGANVLTF; CDR3 DNA: TGTGCCAGCAGTTTAGGGTCAACCTCTGGGGCCAACGTCCTGACTTTC
J gene: TRBJ1-1; V gene: TRBV6-2/TRBV6-3; clone size: NA; D gene: NA; CDR3 protein: CASSLQDIEWTEAFF; CDR3 DNA: TGTGCCAGCAGCCTACAGGACATAGAGTGGACTGAAGCTTTCTTT
J gene: TRBJ2-1; V gene: TRBV7-3; clone size: NA; D gene: NA; CDR3 protein: CASSLKLGEQFF; CDR3 DNA: TGTGCCAGCAGCTTAAAGTTGGGTGAGCAGTTCTTC
J gene: TRBJ2-7; V gene: TRBV12-3/TRBV12-4; clone size: NA; D gene: NA; CDR3 protein: CASGAYSYEQYF; CDR3 DNA: TGTGCCAGCGGAGCTTACTCCTACGAGCAGTACTTC
J gene: TRBJ1-1; V gene: TRBV13; clone size: few; D gene: NA; CDR3 protein: CASSLGGPTEAFF; CDR3 DNA: TGTGCCAGCAGCTTAGGGGGACCCACTGAAGCTTTCTTT
J gene: TRBJ1-1; V gene: TRBV4-3; clone size: few; D gene: TRBD1; CDR3 protein: CASSQDRTGDNTEAFF; CDR3 DNA: TGCGCCAGCAGCCAAGATCGCACAGGGGATAACACTGAAGCTTTCTTT
J gene: TRBJ1-5; V gene: TRBV2; clone size: NA; D gene: NA; CDR3 protein: CASSKGRGYSNQPQHF; CDR3 DNA: TGTGCCAGCAGCAAAGGGAGGGGATATAGCAATCAGCCCCAGCATTTT
J gene: TRBJ2-5; V gene: TRBV20-1; clone size: NA; D gene: NA; CDR3 protein: CSARDSGWDQYF; CDR3 DNA: TGCAGTGCTAGAGATAGTGGGTGGGACCAGTACTTC
J gene: TRBJ1-2; V gene: TRBV7-9; clone size: NA; D gene: TRBD1; CDR3 protein: CASRAEDRGVGYGYTF; CDR3 DNA: TGTGCCAGCCGCGCCGAAGACAGGGGGGTTGGCTATGGCTACACCTTC
J gene: TRBJ1-4; V gene: TRBV18; clone size: NA; D gene: NA; CDR3 protein: CASSPEPGWREKLFF; CDR3 DNA: TGTGCCAGCTCACCAGAGCCGGGGTGGAGAGAAAAACTGTTTTTT
J gene: TRBJ2-1; V gene: TRBV27; clone size: NA; D gene: TRBD2; CDR3 protein: CASNNGGINEQFF; CDR3 DNA: TGTGCCAGCAACAACGGGGGGATCAATGAGCAGTTCTTC
J gene: TRBJ2-4; V gene: TRBV12-3/TRBV12-4; clone size: NA; D gene: NA; CDR3 protein: CASSPDQSIQYF; CDR3 DNA: TGTGCCAGCAGTCCCGACCAGAGCATTCAGTACTTC
J gene: TRBJ2-7; V gene: TRBV5-1; clone size: NA; D gene: NA; CDR3 protein: CASSSGDSYEQYF; CDR3 DNA: TGCGCCAGCAGCTCAGGGGACTCCTACGAGCAGTACTTC
J gene: TRBJ1-1; V gene: TRBV7-8; clone size: NA; D gene: NA; CDR3 protein: CASSSGGGAGTEAFF; CDR3 DNA: TGTGCCAGCAGCTCAGGTGGGGGCGCCGGCACTGAAGCTTTCTTT
J gene: TRBJ1-2; V gene: TRBV19; clone size: NA; D gene: NA; CDR3 protein: CASSMRDGYTF; CDR3 DNA: TGTGCCAGTAGTATGAGGGATGGCTACACCTTC
J gene: TRBJ2-4; V gene: TRBV12-3/TRBV12-4; clone size: NA; D gene: TRBD1; CDR3 protein: CASSLSPRQGAENIQYF; CDR3 DNA: TGTGCCAGCAGTTTATCCCCGCGACAGGGGGCCGAAAACATTCAGTACTTC
J gene: TRBJ2-5; V gene: TRBV6-5; clone size: NA; D gene: TRBD2; CDR3 protein: CASSSLAGVGETQYF; CDR3 DNA: TGTGCCAGCAGTTCACTAGCGGGGGTTGGGGAGACCCAGTACTTC
J gene: TRBJ2-7; V gene: TRBV30; clone size: NA; D gene: TRBD1; CDR3 protein: CAWSVYGTAVHEQYF; CDR3 DNA: TGTGCCTGGAGTGTATACGGGACAGCCGTACACGAGCAGTACTTC
J gene: TRBJ2-1; V gene: TRBV4-2; clone size: NA; D gene: TRBD2; CDR3 protein: CASSQESRGGPYNEQFF; CDR3 DNA: TGTGCCAGCAGCCAAGAATCGCGGGGGGGCCCCTACAATGAGCAGTTCTTC
J gene: TRBJ2-7; V gene: TRBV28; clone size: once; D gene: TRBD1; CDR3 protein: CASSMTGAGYEQYF; CDR3 DNA: TGTGCCAGCAGTATGACAGGGGCTGGGTACGAGCAGTACTTC
J gene: TRBJ1-4; V gene: TRBV20-1; clone size: once; D gene: NA; CDR3 protein: CSARDSQAGFLFF; CDR3 DNA: TGCAGTGCTAGAGATAGCCAGGCGGGTTTTCTGTTTTTT
J gene: TRBJ2-7; V gene: TRBV25-1; clone size: NA; D gene: NA; CDR3 protein: CASSESGTYEQYF; CDR3 DNA: TGTGCCAGCAGTGAATCTGGAACCTACGAGCAGTACTTC
J gene: TRBJ2-1; V gene: TRBV29-1; clone size: NA; D gene: NA; CDR3 protein: CSVGTSSSEQFF; CDR3 DNA: TGCAGCGTTGGGACTTCGAGCAGTGAGCAGTTCTTC
J gene: TRBJ2-3; V gene: TRBV7-9; clone size: NA; D gene: NA; CDR3 protein: CASNPGLFDTDTQYF; CDR3 DNA: TGTGCCAGCAACCCAGGACTGTTTGACACAGATACGCAGTATTTT
J gene: TRBJ2-7; V gene: TRBV27; clone size: NA; D gene: TRBD2; CDR3 protein: CASSLRTSGGLEYF; CDR3 DNA: TGTGCCAGCAGTTTAAGGACTAGCGGGGGCCTAGAGTACTTC
J gene: TRBJ1-4; V gene: TRBV3-1; clone size: NA; D gene: NA; CDR3 protein: CASSQGTMRAGEKLFF; CDR3 DNA: TGTGCCAGCAGCCAAGGTACGATGCGGGCTGGAGAAAAACTGTTTTTT
J gene: TRBJ2-2; V gene: TRBV9; clone size: NA; D gene: TRBD2; CDR3 protein: CASSGSGTRIAGELFF; CDR3 DNA: TGTGCCAGCAGCGGTTCCGGGACTAGAATCGCCGGGGAGCTGTTTTTT
J gene: TRBJ1-2; V gene: TRBV27; clone size: NA; D gene: TRBD1; CDR3 protein: CASSTLDRGRTGYTF; CDR3 DNA: TGTGCCAGCAGTACGTTGGACAGGGGGCGAACTGGCTACACCTTC
J gene: TRBJ2-5; V gene: TRBV7-3; clone size: NA; D gene: NA; CDR3 protein: CASSSGGGTGETQYF; CDR3 DNA: TGTGCCAGCAGCTCAGGGGGAGGTACTGGAGAGACCCAGTACTTC
J gene: TRBJ2-5; V gene: TRBV20-1; clone size: NA; D gene: TRBD2; CDR3 protein: CSADTRGTGKTQYF; CDR3 DNA: TGCAGTGCTGATACGCGGGGGACGGGGAAGACCCAGTACTTC
J gene: TRBJ2-3; V gene: TRBV18; clone size: NA; D gene: TRBD2; CDR3 protein: CASSTYGLLAGETDTQYF; CDR3 DNA: TGTGCCAGCTCAACCTACGGGTTACTAGCGGGGGAGACAGATACGCAGTATTTT
J gene: TRBJ1-2; V gene: TRBV29-1; clone size: NA; D gene: TRBD1; CDR3 protein: CSVDLQGPLYGYTF; CDR3 DNA: TGCAGCGTCGATCTACAGGGGCCTCTCTATGGCTACACCTTC
J gene: TRBJ1-2; V gene: TRBV2; clone size: NA; D gene: TRBD1; CDR3 protein: CASSLQGSVYGYTF; CDR3 DNA: TGTGCCAGCAGCCTACAGGGGTCGGTCTATGGCTACACCTTC
J gene: TRBJ1-1; V gene: TRBV9; clone size: NA; D gene: NA; CDR3 protein: CASSVRGSNTEAFF; CDR3 DNA: TGTGCCAGCAGCGTAAGGGGTTCGAACACTGAAGCTTTCTTT
J gene: TRBJ1-1; V gene: TRBV11-1; clone size: NA; D gene: NA; CDR3 protein: CASSLHATLNTEAFF; CDR3 DNA: TGTGCCAGCAGTCTCCACGCCACCCTGAACACTGAAGCTTTCTTT
J gene: TRBJ1-1; V gene: TRBV30; clone size: NA; D gene: NA; CDR3 protein: CAWSVAQWTEAFF; CDR3 DNA: TGTGCCTGGAGTGTGGCACAGTGGACTGAAGCTTTCTTT
J gene: TRBJ2-7; V gene: TRBV7-9; clone size: NA; D gene: TRBD2; CDR3 protein: CASSLVTGEGAYEQYF; CDR3 DNA: TGTGCCAGCAGCTTAGTAACCGGGGAGGGCGCCTACGAGCAGTACTTC
J gene: TRBJ2-7; V gene: TRBV19; clone size: NA; D gene: NA; CDR3 protein: CASSIGPGVQQYF; CDR3 DNA: TGTGCCAGTAGTATCGGGCCGGGGGTCCAGCAGTACTTC
J gene: TRBJ1-1; V gene: TRBV15; clone size: NA; D gene: NA; CDR3 protein: CATNPKGGNTEAFF; CDR3 DNA: TGTGCCACCAACCCCAAGGGGGGGAACACTGAAGCTTTCTTT
J gene: TRBJ1-2; V gene: TRBV19; clone size: NA; D gene: NA; CDR3 protein: CASSTPRSNYGYTF; CDR3 DNA: TGTGCCAGTAGTACCCCCAGGAGTAACTATGGCTACACCTTC
J gene: TRBJ2-5; V gene: TRBV19; clone size: NA; D gene: NA; CDR3 protein: CASRSRLQETQYF; CDR3 DNA: TGTGCCAGTAGGAGCAGACTCCAAGAGACCCAGTACTTC
J gene: TRBJ1-1; V gene: TRBV27; clone size: few; D gene: NA; CDR3 protein: CASSLRGMNTEAFF; CDR3 DNA: TGTGCCAGCAGTTTACGGGGGATGAACACTGAAGCTTTCTTT